Listed here are 15 T cell receptor beta chains from one sample, sequenced in a study of response to subunit inactivated influenza vaccine. Each CDR3 protein is one row after TCRdb ran MiXCR on the RT-PCR reads. The profile shows around 650,000 distinct CDR3 sequences, 15% to 17% of them singletons. The material sequenced was PBMCs from blood, taken about 11 days after vaccination. These receptors were collected from a man in his forties or fifties who received an inactivated influenza vaccine.

CDR3 protein: CSVSTSNEKLFF. The CDR3 DNA follows: TGCAGCGTTTCGACATCTAATGAAAAACTGTTTTTT. The chain recombines TRBV29-1 with TRBJ1-4; D gene unclear. V dropped 5 bases and J dropped 3 bases, with 7 bases sitting between them. Looked up from germline, CDR1 is SQVTM and CDR2 is ANQGSEA. The CDR3 is 12 residues long.

The table lists this clonotype with a few counts. The chain links TRBV5-1 to TRBJ2-1, with D possibly called TRBD1 or TRBD2 (6 bases each). V was cut by 0 bases and J by 9 bases, with 10 bases left in between. The CDR3 is 13 amino acids. Germline CDR1 reads SGHRS; CDR2 reads YFSETQ. In DNA, the CDR3 is TGCGCCAGCAGCTTGGGGGGGGCCTTTGAGCAGTTCTTC. Protein product: CASSLGGAFEQFF.

The gene calls are TRBV7-2 and TRBJ2-5; 7 positions match TRBD1. V lost 8 bases to trimming and J lost 1 base; unmatched junction nucleotides: 10. Germline V lookup: CDR1 SGHTA, CDR2 FQGNSA. The CDR3 spans 15 residues. For the CDR3, the DNA is TGTGCCAGCCGTCGTACAGGGGCGGTCCAAGAGACCCAGTACTTC. This gives the protein CASRRTGAVQETQYF.

The chain carries TRBV7-8 and TRBJ2-5, with a possible D match to TRBD1 (6 bases). There are 16 residues in the CDR3. The V end was cut by 4 bases, the J end by 0 bases, with 15 bases between. The germline V gene has CDR1 SGHVS and CDR2 FQNEAQ. The DNA of the CDR3 is TGTGCCAGCAGCTCCGAAGGGGGATCCGACCAAGAGACCCAGTACTTC. This encodes CASSSEGGSDQETQYF.

The chain carries TRBV7-9 and TRBJ1-4, with unresolved D. Per germline, CDR1 SEHNR and CDR2 FQNEAQ (reference sequence). Trimming took 3 bases from V and 4 from J, leaving 15 bases between them. The CDR3 consists of 16 residues. CDR3 bases: TGTGCCAGCAGCTTGAGCTTCGGACGGATTAATGAAAAACTGTTTTTT. This encodes CASSLSFGRINEKLFF.

This clonotype was picked up a small number of times. This chain links TRBV20-1 with TRBJ2-7; TRBD2 matches 13 bases. This CDR3 region has 17 residues. Germline V gene lookup returns CDR1 DFQATT and CDR2 SNEGSKA (reference sequence). CDR3 nucleotide sequence: TGCAGCGGGGTCGACGGACTAGCGGGGGATTACTCCTACGAGCAGTACTTC. Protein sequence: CSGVDGLAGDYSYEQYF.

In its sample, this clonotype was seen a few times. The CDR3 loop is CASSLALTAMSTDTQYF. The CDR3 nucleotides are TGCGCCAGCAGCTTGGCCTTGACGGCTATGAGCACAGATACGCAGTATTTT. The gene calls are TRBV5-1 and TRBJ2-3; no definite D call. Looked up from germline, CDR1 is SGHRS and CDR2 is YFSETQ. Deletions cut 0 bases from V and 0 bases from J, with 14 bases between. This CDR3 comprises 17 residues.

The chain recombines TRBV6-2 or TRBV6-3 with TRBJ1-1; D perhaps matches TRBD1 (6 bases). V was clipped by 6 bases and J by 7 bases, with 24 bases between them. CDR3 size: 16 residues. Germline V gene sequence: CDR1 MNHEY, CDR2 SVGEGT. The CDR3 here is CASRPQAGRGTNEAFF. In DNA, the CDR3 is TGTGCCAGCAGACCCCAGGCCGGCAGGGGAACAAATGAAGCTTTCTTT.

The rearrangement links TRBV3-1 to TRBJ2-5, with a tentative D call TRBD1 (6 bases). V was pared by 3 bases and J by 2 bases, with 13 bases between. Germline CDR1 is LGHDT and CDR2 is YNNKEL (reference sequence). The CDR3 contains 15 residues. CDR3 bases: TGTGCCAGCAGCCAGGTCCAGGGGATGCAAGAGACCCAGTACTTC. As protein: CASSQVQGMQETQYF.

The chain employs TRBV7-9 and TRBJ2-7; the D gene is possibly TRBD1 (5 bases). The ends were cut back, 5 bases at V and 6 bases at J, with 11 bases in the middle. This CDR3 comprises 12 residues. CDR1 is SEHNR, CDR2 FQNEAQ, per germline (reference sequence). The CDR3 region has the DNA TGTGCCAGCAGCGCCCAGGGCGGCGAGCAGTACTTC. This translates into CASSAQGGEQYF.

This clonotype was observed at least ten times. The CDR3 region is CASSWGERDNQPQHF. The CDR3 DNA reads TGTGCCAGCAGCTGGGGGGAGCGGGACAATCAGCCCCAGCATTTT. The gene calls are TRBV9 and TRBJ1-5, with a tentative D call TRBD1 (5 bases). CDR1 SGDLS and CDR2 YYNGEE come from the germline V gene. CDR3 length: 15 amino acids. The V end lost 4 bases, the J end lost 3 bases, and 14 bases lay between the germline ends. The full variable domain, in which reference TRBV9 and TRBJ1-5 provide the parts outside the CDR3, is DSGVTQTPKHLITATGQRVTLRCSPRSGDLSVYWYQQSLDQGLQFLIQYYNGEERAKGNILERFSAQQFPDLHSELNLSSLELGDSALYFCASSWGERDNQPQHFGDGTRLSIL.

This clonotype was picked up many times. The gene calls are TRBV7-2 and TRBJ2-1, with D maybe TRBD2 (6 bases). The V and J ends lost 1 base and 7 bases respectively, with 17 bases between them. CDR1 SGHTA and CDR2 FQGNSA come from the germline V gene. The CDR3 loop spans 16 amino acids. CDR3 coding DNA: TGTGCCAGCAGCTTAGATTGGTGGAGGGATAGGAATGAGCAGTTCTTC. The encoded protein is CASSLDWWRDRNEQFF.

The rearrangement links TRBV29-1 to TRBJ2-1; 7 positions match TRBD2. This CDR3 region has 14 residues. After removal of 1 base from V and 6 bases from J, the junction contained 6 bases not matched to a gene. The germline V gene encodes CDR1 SQVTM and CDR2 ANQGSEA. The CDR3 bases are TGCAGCGTTGAAGGGCGGGGGATCTCCAATGAGCAGTTCTTC. Protein product: CSVEGRGISNEQFF.

The CDR3 loop is CSADQRVQYF. The CDR3, as DNA: TGCAGTGCTGACCAGCGCGTGCAGTACTTC. The chain is built from TRBV20-1 and TRBJ2-7; D unclear. The germline CDR1 and CDR2 sequences are DFQATT and SNEGSKA (reference sequence). This CDR3 has 10 residues. Trimming left V 5 bases short and J 9 bases short, with 11 bases between.

Ten or more counts support this clonotype. V gene TRBV20-1 combines with J gene TRBJ2-3, with D possibly matching TRBD2 (7 bases). Germline V CDR1 and CDR2: DFQATT, SNEGSKA (reference sequence). This CDR3 has 15 residues. V lost 3 bases and J 3 bases, leaving 16 bases between the germline ends. CDR3 amino acids: CSARGAGALTDTQYF. The CDR3 bases are TGCAGTGCTAGGGGTGCGGGGGCGTTAACAGATACGCAGTATTTT.